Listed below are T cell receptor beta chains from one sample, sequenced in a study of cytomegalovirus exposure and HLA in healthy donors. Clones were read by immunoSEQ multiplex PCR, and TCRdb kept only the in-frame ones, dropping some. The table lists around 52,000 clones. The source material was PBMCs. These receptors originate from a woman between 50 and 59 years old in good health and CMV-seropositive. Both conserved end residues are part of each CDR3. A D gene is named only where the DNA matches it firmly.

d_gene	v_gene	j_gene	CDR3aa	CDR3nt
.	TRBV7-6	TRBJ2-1	CASSSRGLTGEQFF	TGTGCCAGCAGCTCCCGGGGTCTTACTGGTGAGCAGTTCTTC
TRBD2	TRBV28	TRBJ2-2	CASIRHGTSISGELFF	TGTGCCAGCATCAGACATGGGACTAGCATCTCCGGGGAGCTGTTTTTT
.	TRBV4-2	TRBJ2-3	CASSQDPAVGADTQYF	TGTGCCAGCAGCCAAGATCCAGCGGTGGGCGCAGATACGCAGTATTTT
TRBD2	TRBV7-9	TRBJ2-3	CASSLISGRATDTQYF	TGTGCCAGCAGCTTAATTAGCGGGAGGGCGACAGATACGCAGTATTTT
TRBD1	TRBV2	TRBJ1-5	CASSEDRGSNQPQHF	TGTGCCAGCAGTGAGGACAGGGGAAGCAATCAGCCCCAGCATTTT
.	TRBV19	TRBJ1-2	CASSQNGGYTF	TGTGCCAGCTCCCAGAATGGTGGCTACACCTTC
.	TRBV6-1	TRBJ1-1	CASSENTLNTEAFF	TGTGCCAGCAGTGAGAACACACTGAACACTGAAGCTTTCTTT
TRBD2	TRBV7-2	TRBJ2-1	CASSLEVGRGGNEQFF	TGTGCCAGCAGCTTAGAAGTTGGGCGGGGGGGCAATGAGCAGTTCTTC
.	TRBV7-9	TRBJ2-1	CASNSRASNEQFF	TGTGCCAGCAACTCCAGGGCCTCCAATGAGCAGTTCTTC
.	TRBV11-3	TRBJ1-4	CASSLTRNNLGRPGKLFF	TGTGCCAGCAGCTTAACGAGGAACAATCTCGGTCGGCCTGGGAAACTGTTTTTT
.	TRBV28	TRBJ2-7	CATLEAWNEQYF	TGTGCCACCCTCGAGGCGTGGAACGAGCAGTACTTC
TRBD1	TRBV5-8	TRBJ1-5	CASSLRRTGGGNSNQPQHF	TGTGCCAGCAGCTTACGCCGGACAGGGGGCGGCAATAGCAATCAGCCCCAGCATTTT
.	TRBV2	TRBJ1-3	CASSMGHLGNTIYF	TGTGCCAGCAGCATGGGACACCTTGGAAACACCATATATTTT
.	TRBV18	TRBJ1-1	CASSPIKSGDAEAFF	TGTGCCAGCTCACCAATTAAATCGGGGGATGCTGAAGCTTTCTTT
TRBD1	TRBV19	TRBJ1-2	CASSLIGTGSGGYTF	TGTGCCAGTAGCCTAATCGGGACAGGGAGTGGTGGCTACACCTTC
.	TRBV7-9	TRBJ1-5	CASSFKGINQPQHF	TGTGCCAGCAGCTTTAAGGGGATAAATCAGCCCCAGCATTTT
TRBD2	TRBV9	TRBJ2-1	CASSVEGLVSHEQFF	TGTGCCAGCAGCGTAGAAGGACTAGTATCACATGAGCAGTTCTTC
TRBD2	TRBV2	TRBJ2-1	CASSLAGENEQFF	TGTGCCAGCAGCCTAGCGGGTGAAAATGAGCAGTTCTTC
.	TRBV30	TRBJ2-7	CAWKGDRYEQYF	TGTGCCTGGAAGGGGGACCGCTACGAGCAGTACTTC
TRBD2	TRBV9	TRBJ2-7	CASSVGTSGVGYEQYF	TGTGCCAGCAGCGTAGGGACTAGCGGGGTCGGCTACGAGCAGTACTTC
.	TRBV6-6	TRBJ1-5	CASSTQGSGNQPQHF	TGTGCCAGCAGTACCCAGGGGAGCGGCAATCAGCCCCAGCATTTT
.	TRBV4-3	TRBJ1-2	CASSQYSANYGYTF	TGCGCCAGCAGCCAATATAGTGCTAACTATGGCTACACCTTC
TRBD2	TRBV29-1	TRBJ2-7	CSVSREGTYEQYF	TGCAGCGTTTCCAGGGAGGGGACCTACGAGCAGTACTTC
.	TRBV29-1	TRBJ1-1	CSVYRINTEAFF	TGCAGCGTTTACAGGATAAACACTGAAGCTTTCTTT
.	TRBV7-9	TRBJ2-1	CASILGGRHYNEQFF	TGTGCCAGCATCCTTGGGGGGAGGCATTACAATGAGCAGTTCTTC
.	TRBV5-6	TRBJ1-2	CASRRTPNYGYTF	TGTGCCAGCAGGCGGACACCAAACTATGGCTACACCTTC
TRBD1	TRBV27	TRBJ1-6	CASSFRQGNSPLHF	TGTGCCAGCAGTTTTCGACAGGGAAATTCACCCCTCCACTTT
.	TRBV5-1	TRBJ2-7	CASSPQATGYREQYF	TGCGCCAGCAGCCCGCAAGCCACAGGGTATCGCGAGCAGTACTTC
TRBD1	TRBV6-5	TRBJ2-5	CASSRPGGWETQYF	TGTGCCAGCAGCAGGCCAGGGGGCTGGGAGACCCAGTACTTC
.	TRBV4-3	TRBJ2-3	CASSQEGAPTDTQYF	TGCGCCAGCAGCCAAGAGGGGGCCCCCACAGATACGCAGTATTTT
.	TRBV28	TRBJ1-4	CASSFGQTKLFF	TGTGCCAGCAGTTTTGGACAGACTAAACTGTTTTTT